The 25 T cell receptor beta chains reported below all come from one sample, sequenced in a study of shared clonotypes between healthy human individuals. CD45RO-negative, CCR7-positively selected cells formed the naive CD8 fraction, excluding terminally differentiated effector memory CD45RA+ cells. Only in-frame clones appear in the TCRdb table, and some are missing; sequencing was by immunoSEQ multiplex PCR. This table holds roughly 2.1 million clones, roughly 91% found once. The sample was naive CD8+ T cells from PBMCs. The receptors here all came from a man aged 18 to 29 in good health. Some clones in this sample may be carry-over from other donors' samples.

This chain connects TRBV7-9 to TRBJ2-3; TRBD1 is a possible D gene (5 bases). The CDR3 is made up of 15 amino acids. The ends were cut back, 5 bases at V and 2 bases at J, with 14 bases in the middle. Germline-derived CDR1 and CDR2 are SEHNR and FQNEAQ (reference sequence). CDR3 DNA: TGTGCCAGCAGCCCCCGGACACCCTACACAGATACGCAGTATTTT. This translates into CASSPRTPYTDTQYF. The whole variable domain, remainder taken from reference TRBV7-9 and TRBJ2-3, is DTGVSQNPRHKITKRGQNVTFRCDPISEHNRLYWYRQTLGQGPEFLTYFQNEAQLEKSRLLSDRFSAERPKGSFSTLEIQRTEQGDSAMYLCASSPRTPYTDTQYFGPGTRLTVL.

The chain uses TRBV5-1 and TRBJ1-1, with a possible D match to TRBD1 (5 bases). CDR3 length: 15 residues. Germline CDR1 and CDR2: SGHRS and YFSETQ. The V and J ends lost 5 bases and 5 bases respectively, with 19 bases between them. The CDR3 protein is CASSWGSGGGTEAFF. CDR3 coding DNA: TGCGCCAGCAGTTGGGGCTCCGGGGGAGGAACTGAAGCTTTCTTT.

Note on this clone: This CDR3 is also generated by other DNA sequences in the sample. The chain uses TRBV19 and TRBJ2-7; 12 bases line up with TRBD2. Germline values: CDR1 LNHDA, CDR2 SQIVND (reference sequence). This CDR3 comprises 14 residues. V shed 8 bases and J 2 bases; nucleotides not matched to a gene: 4. CDR3 region: CASSGLAGPYEQYF. The CDR3 region has the DNA TGTGCCAGTTCTGGACTAGCGGGACCCTACGAGCAGTACTTC. Full variable domain (missing parts from reference TRBV19 and TRBJ2-7): DGGITQSPKYLFRKEGQNVTLSCEQNLNHDAMYWYRQDPGQGLRLIYYSQIVNDFQKGDIAEGYSVSREKKESFPLTVTSAQKNPTAFYLCASSGLAGPYEQYFGPGTRLTVT.

The chain couples TRBV2 to TRBJ1-5; no firm D call. Germline V gene sequence: CDR1 SNHLY, CDR2 FYNNEI. Deletions cut 6 bases from V and 5 bases from J, with 23 bases between. CDR3 length equals 17 residues. The CDR3 loop reads CASSGPLNKGGDQPQHF. For the CDR3, the DNA is TGTGCCAGCAGCGGGCCCCTTAACAAAGGCGGCGATCAGCCCCAGCATTTT. The full variable domain, in which reference TRBV2 and TRBJ1-5 provide the parts outside the CDR3, is EPEVTQTPSHQVTQMGQEVILRCVPISNHLYFYWYRQILGQKVEFLVSFYNNEISEKSEIFDDQFSVERPDGSNFTLKIRSTKLEDSAMYFCASSGPLNKGGDQPQHFGDGTRLSIL.

Worth noting for this clone: The sample has other DNA sequences that encode this CDR3 too. This rearrangement joins TRBV7-9 to TRBJ2-5; 7 positions agree with TRBD1. This CDR3 comprises 14 residues. With 5 bases clipped from V and 2 bases from J, the junction kept 5 bases outside the gene matches. Per the germline V gene, CDR1 is SEHNR and CDR2 is FQNEAQ (reference sequence). This chain's CDR3 is CASSRRTGQETQYF. CDR3 coding DNA: TGTGCCAGCAGCCGCCGGACAGGTCAAGAGACCCAGTACTTC.

The chain combines TRBV7-9 with TRBJ2-1; D uncertain. The V end lost 3 bases, the J end lost 10 bases, and 10 bases lay between the germline ends. This CDR3 is 12 amino acids long. Germline V gene sequence: CDR1 SEHNR, CDR2 FQNEAQ (reference sequence). Here the CDR3 reads CASSFGSFEQFF. Written as DNA, the CDR3 is TGTGCCAGCAGCTTCGGTTCTTTCGAGCAGTTCTTC.

This clone was observed once. This rearrangement joins TRBV11-2 to TRBJ1-2; the D is unclear. The CDR3 sequence is 14 residues long. With 3 bases removed from V and 5 bases from J, the gap between germline ends came to 13 bases. Germline CDR1 SGHAT, CDR2 FQNNGV. CDR3 sequence reads: CASSFGQLHYGYTF. The CDR3 region has the DNA TGTGCCAGCAGCTTTGGGCAGTTACATTATGGCTACACCTTC.

V usage is TRBV19 and J usage is TRBJ2-1; 7 bases are a match to TRBD1. J gave up 3 bases and V 5 bases, and 7 bases lay outside the gene matches. The germline V gene has CDR1 LNHDA and CDR2 SQIVND (reference sequence). This CDR3 comprises 15 residues. This chain's CDR3 is CASSRPRDSYNEQFF. For the CDR3, the DNA is TGTGCCAGTAGTCGTCCTCGGGACAGCTACAATGAGCAGTTCTTC.

This rearrangement joins TRBV7-6 to TRBJ2-5; unclear D gene. Germline loops: CDR1 SGHVS, CDR2 FNYEAQ. V was trimmed by 5 bases and J by 2 bases, leaving 15 bases between them. The CDR3 loop spans 15 amino acids. CDR3 sequence: CASSVSQREQETQYF. DNA for the CDR3: TGTGCCAGCAGCGTATCACAAAGGGAACAAGAGACCCAGTACTTC.

This clone was observed once. The V and J genes are TRBV7-8 and TRBJ2-3, with 8 nucleotides matching TRBD2. CDR1 is SGHVS and CDR2 is FQNEAQ in the germline V gene. V lost 5 bases and J lost 0; bases outside the gene matches: 13. The CDR3 has 18 residues. CDR3 amino acids: CASSTTSGTSPSTDTQYF. The CDR3 DNA sequence: TGTGCCAGCAGCACAACCTCCGGGACTAGTCCTAGCACAGATACGCAGTATTTT.

A few counts support this clone. V is TRBV19 and J is TRBJ1-5; 7 nucleotides line up with TRBD1. The CDR3 covers 14 residues. The V gene end was trimmed by 3 bases and the J gene end by 6 bases; junction bases not matched to a gene: 5. CDR1 is LNHDA and CDR2 is SQIVND in the germline V gene (reference sequence). The CDR3 sequence: CASSMITGAQPQHF. The DNA for the CDR3 is TGTGCCAGTAGTATGATAACAGGGGCTCAGCCCCAGCATTTT.

A note on this clone: Different DNA sequences within this sample yield the same CDR3. The chain couples TRBV27 to TRBJ1-1, with TRBD1 identical over 8 bases. Germline lookup yields CDR1 MNHEY and CDR2 SMNVEV (reference sequence). The CDR3 length is 15 residues. Trimming cost V 6 bases and J 0 bases; bases outside gene matches: 6. The CDR3 DNA reads as TGTGCCAGCAGCCTGACAGGGGCCTTGAACACTGAAGCTTTCTTT. Translation: CASSLTGALNTEAFF.

The rearrangement joins TRBV4-2 to TRBJ2-7; D possibly corresponds to TRBD2 (5 bases). This CDR3 is built from 16 residues. Germline lookup yields CDR1 LGHNA and CDR2 YNFKEQ. V was cut by 1 base and J by 3 bases, with 16 bases left in between. The CDR3 sequence: CASSQGETSGYYEQYF. The CDR3 DNA sequence: TGTGCCAGCAGCCAAGGAGAAACCAGCGGTTACTACGAGCAGTACTTC.

This clone was found once. V is TRBV7-9 and J is TRBJ2-1; TRBD2 might be the D (7 bases). The V gene lost 4 bases and the J gene lost 3 bases, with 19 bases spanning the gap. The CDR3 extends over 17 amino acids. Germline-derived CDR1 and CDR2 are SEHNR and FQNEAQ (reference sequence). The CDR3 bases are TGTGCCAGCAGCTCGATACGGCCGGGGGGCGTCTACAATGAGCAGTTCTTC. This gives the protein CASSSIRPGGVYNEQFF.

This clone came up once. The chain has TRBV11-2 and TRBJ2-7; D might be TRBD1 (6 bases). V dropped 3 bases and J dropped 4 bases, with 13 bases sitting between them. The CDR3 has 14 residues. CDR1 is SGHAT and CDR2 is FQNNGV in the germline V gene. Here the CDR3 DNA reads TGTGCCAGCAGCTTGATGGACAGCTATTACGAGCAGTACTTC. Its protein is CASSLMDSYYEQYF. The full variable domain, in which reference TRBV11-2 and TRBJ2-7 provide the parts outside the CDR3, is EAGVAQSPRYKIIEKRQSVAFWCNPISGHATLYWYQQILGQGPKLLIQFQNNGVVDDSQLPKDRFSAERLKGVDSTLKIQPAKLEDSAVYLCASSLMDSYYEQYFGPGTRLTVT.

J is TRBJ2-7 and V is TRBV11-2; D unresolved. CDR1 and CDR2 (germline): SGHAT, FQNNGV. The V and J ends lost 4 bases and 9 bases respectively, with 13 bases between them. This CDR3 has 12 residues. The CDR3 region is CASSSTPSLQYF. CDR3 coding DNA: TGTGCCAGCAGCTCAACTCCCAGCCTGCAGTACTTC.

V is TRBV6-6 and J is TRBJ2-2; the D is unclear. Trimming shortened V by 2 bases and J by 1 base, and 8 bases separated the two germline ends. Germline V CDR1 and CDR2: MNHNY, SVGAGI (reference sequence). This CDR3 is 15 amino acids long. This chain's CDR3 is CASSYAIRNTGELFF. DNA for the CDR3: TGTGCCAGCAGTTACGCCATTCGGAACACCGGGGAGCTGTTTTTT.

The genes are TRBV7-8 and TRBJ2-5, with unresolved D. V was clipped by 1 base and J by 0 bases, with 12 bases between them. Germline CDR1 is SGHVS and CDR2 is FQNEAQ. The CDR3 covers 16 residues. CDR3 sequence (DNA): TGTGCCAGCAGCTTAGTTTTGGGCTTATACCAAGAGACCCAGTACTTC. This gives the protein CASSLVLGLYQETQYF.

The rearrangement links TRBV7-9 to TRBJ2-3; 10 nucleotides match TRBD1. The V segment lost 5 bases and the J segment 3 bases; nucleotides outside the gene matches: 8. The CDR3 extends over 16 amino acids. Germline V lookup: CDR1 SEHNR, CDR2 FQNEAQ (reference sequence). The CDR3 protein is CASSPQTGGPTDTQYF. The CDR3 bases are TGTGCCAGCAGCCCCCAGACAGGGGGCCCGACAGATACGCAGTATTTT. The variable domain in full, with the rest retrieved from reference TRBV7-9 and TRBJ2-3, is DTGVSQNPRHKITKRGQNVTFRCDPISEHNRLYWYRQTLGQGPEFLTYFQNEAQLEKSRLLSDRFSAERPKGSFSTLEIQRTEQGDSAMYLCASSPQTGGPTDTQYFGPGTRLTVL.

The genes are TRBV9 and TRBJ2-7; D might be TRBD1 or TRBD2, each matching 6 bases. Trimming removed 4 bases at V and 3 bases at J, with 14 bases between. CDR1 SGDLS and CDR2 YYNGEE come from the germline V gene. The CDR3 spans 14 residues. The CDR3 spells CASSPGGGIYEQYF. DNA of the CDR3: TGTGCCAGCAGCCCTGGGGGCGGGATCTACGAGCAGTACTTC.

The rearrangement uses TRBV21-1 and TRBJ2-7; TRBD1, as called in the table, went unchecked against the DNA. TRBV21-1 represents a pseudogene. The CDR3 extends over 15 amino acids. This CDR3 reads CASSKEGVRGGEQYF. CDR3 in DNA: TGTGCCAGCAGCAAAGAGGGCGTCAGGGGCGGCGAGCAGTACTTC.

The chain recombines TRBV7-9 with TRBJ2-7; TRBD1 matches 8 bases. CDR3 length: 14 residues. Germline CDR1 is SEHNR and CDR2 is FQNEAQ (reference sequence). V shed 5 bases and J 7 bases; nucleotides not matched to a gene: 10. CDR3 in DNA: TGTGCCAGCAGCCTCACGACAGGGGATGAGGAGCAGTACTTC. Its translation: CASSLTTGDEEQYF.

In DNA form, the CDR3 reads TGCGCCAGCAGCTTCATTCGTCAGGGGGCCTACACCGATACGCAGTATTTT. Residues: CASSFIRQGAYTDTQYF. This rearrangement joins TRBV5-1 to TRBJ2-3; 8 bases map to TRBD1. Germline V gene lookup returns CDR1 SGHRS and CDR2 YFSETQ. CDR3 size: 17 residues. V was clipped by 2 bases and J by 6 bases; unmatched bases: 14.

CDR3 sequence reads: CASSYVGTASYEQYF. Here the CDR3 DNA reads TGTGCCAGCAGCTACGTGGGGACAGCCTCCTACGAGCAGTACTTC. The chain recombines TRBV6-1 with TRBJ2-7; the match to TRBD1 covers 7 bases. V was clipped by 6 bases and J by 0 bases; unmatched bases: 8. Germline V gives CDR1 MNHNS, CDR2 SASEGT. This CDR3 has 15 residues.

The chain has TRBV19 and TRBJ1-1; D is uncertain. The CDR3 covers 13 residues. The V gene lost 7 bases and the J gene lost 6 bases, with 15 bases spanning the gap. Germline lookup yields CDR1 LNHDA and CDR2 SQIVND (reference sequence). Here the CDR3 DNA reads TGTGCCAGTACCTTAGGGCAGGCCCCTGAAGCTTTCTTT. Protein sequence: CASTLGQAPEAFF.